The rows below give T cell receptor beta chains drawn from one sample of a study of T-cell reconstitution after alpha-beta-depleted transplantation in children. TCRdb recomputed calls from the PCR reads with MiXCR, one row per CDR3 protein. The sample lists about 130,000 distinct CDR3 sequences, around a tenth occurring once. The sample was PBMCs, mostly from graft donor cells, taken 180 days after TCRalphabeta/CD19-depleted stem cell transplant. The receptors originated from a girl in the first two years of life who had a stem cell transplant for combined immunodeficiency, so the T cells may come from the graft donor. The CDR3 runs from the conserved cysteine through the conserved F or W. A D gene is named only where the DNA matches it firmly. The size entry is marked missing in some rows and otherwise reads once, few, many or a size class.

-,TRBJ2-1,few,TRBV20-1,CSAREAGEGEQFF,TGCAGTGCTAGAGAGGCAGGGGAGGGGGAGCAGTTCTTC
-,TRBJ2-1,many,TRBV20-1,CSARGGDYNEQFF,TGCAGTGCTAGGGGCGGGGACTACAATGAGCAGTTCTTC
-,TRBJ2-5,-,TRBV15,CATSRGGVQETQYF,TGTGCCACCAGCCGTGGCGGGGTCCAAGAGACCCAGTACTTC
-,TRBJ2-7,-,TRBV19,CASSIQGYEQYF,TGTGCCAGTAGTATTCAGGGATACGAGCAGTACTTC
-,TRBJ2-6,few,TRBV27,CASSLRRGGTGANVLTF,TGTGCCAGCAGCTTGCGCCGAGGGGGAACTGGGGCCAACGTCCTGACTTTC
TRBD1,TRBJ2-1,few,TRBV4-3,CASSHLTTGGEKQFF,TGCGCCAGCAGTCATCTCACCACAGGGGGCGAAAAGCAGTTCTTC
TRBD2,TRBJ2-1,few,TRBV10-2,CASSEWGGSSYNEQFF,TGCGCCAGCAGTGAGTGGGGCGGGAGCTCCTACAATGAGCAGTTCTTC
-,TRBJ2-2,-,TRBV29-1,CSVRVNTGELFF,TGCAGCGTTCGGGTAAACACCGGGGAGCTGTTTTTT
TRBD2,TRBJ2-2,few,TRBV7-2,CASSRQRGAQGGELFF,TGTGCCAGCAGCCGGCAGCGGGGGGCGCAGGGCGGGGAGCTGTTTTTT
TRBD1,TRBJ2-1,-,TRBV7-9,CASRPGTGYYNEQFF,TGTGCCAGCAGACCCGGGACAGGGTATTACAATGAGCAGTTCTTC
-,TRBJ1-2,-,TRBV30,CAWALWQGGYTF,TGTGCCTGGGCCCTCTGGCAGGGCGGCTACACCTTC
-,TRBJ2-2,-,TRBV20-1,CSARDKRGYGELFF,TGCAGTGCTAGAGATAAGAGGGGTTACGGGGAGCTGTTTTTT
TRBD1,TRBJ2-7,few,TRBV29-1,CSVTGTGAYEQYF,TGCAGCGTTACCGGGACAGGGGCCTACGAGCAGTACTTC
-,TRBJ2-1,-,TRBV5-1,CASSFTGGTSINNEQFF,TGCGCCAGCAGCTTTACTGGTGGGACTTCGATTAACAATGAGCAGTTCTTC
-,TRBJ1-2,few,TRBV12-3/TRBV12-4,CASGGSYGYTF,TGTGCCAGCGGGGGCAGTTATGGCTACACCTTC
-,TRBJ2-7,-,TRBV12-3/TRBV12-4,CASSPMVGGYEQYF,TGTGCCAGCAGTCCCATGGTGGGGGGTTACGAGCAGTACTTC
-,TRBJ2-5,-,TRBV30,CAWSAQETQYF,TGTGCCTGGAGCGCTCAAGAGACCCAGTACTTC
TRBD2,TRBJ2-3,-,TRBV7-6,CASSLGLAGATDTQYF,TGTGCCAGCAGCCTCGGACTAGCGGGGGCCACAGATACGCAGTATTTT
TRBD1,TRBJ2-5,many,TRBV20-1,CSAHPWDRDQETQYF,TGCAGTGCCCACCCTTGGGACAGGGATCAAGAGACCCAGTACTTC
-,TRBJ2-5,few,TRBV7-8,CASSLSGSRRETQYF,TGTGCCAGCAGCCTGAGCGGTAGCCGGAGAGAGACCCAGTACTTC
-,TRBJ1-4,-,TRBV3-1,CASSQDPGGGWTNEKLFF,TGTGCCAGCAGCCAAGACCCGGGAGGGGGATGGACTAATGAAAAACTGTTTTTT
TRBD1,TRBJ2-5,-,TRBV5-5,CASRWGTGKETQYF,TGTGCCAGCAGATGGGGGACAGGGAAAGAGACCCAGTACTTC
-,TRBJ2-3,-,TRBV7-2,CASSLLATTDTQYF,TGTGCCAGCAGCTTACTAGCGACCACAGATACGCAGTATTTT
-,TRBJ2-1,-,TRBV12-3/TRBV12-4,CASSSPHLLGEQFF,TGTGCCAGCAGTTCCCCCCACCTTCTAGGTGAGCAGTTCTTC
TRBD2,TRBJ2-1,-,TRBV7-3,CASSFLAGAYNEQFF,TGTGCCAGCAGCTTCCTAGCGGGGGCCTACAATGAGCAGTTCTTC
TRBD2,TRBJ2-7,-,TRBV30,CAWSLRDYYEQYF,TGTGCCTGGAGTTTGAGGGACTACTACGAGCAGTACTTC
-,TRBJ1-5,-,TRBV4-2,CASSQVGQNNQPQHF,TGTGCCAGCAGCCAGGTGGGCCAGAATAATCAGCCCCAGCATTTT
-,TRBJ1-6,-,TRBV20-1,CSARGGFYNSPLHF,TGCAGTGCTAGGGGGGGATTCTATAATTCACCCCTCCACTTT
-,TRBJ2-1,many,TRBV4-3,CASSQDHGNEQFF,TGCGCCAGCAGCCAAGATCACGGGAATGAGCAGTTCTTC
-,TRBJ1-5,few,TRBV15,CATSRGGDQPQHF,TGTGCCACCAGCAGAGGTGGGGATCAGCCCCAGCATTTT
TRBD1,TRBJ2-7,-,TRBV5-1,CASSKYRGREQYF,TGCGCCAGCAGCAAATACAGGGGCCGGGAGCAGTACTTC
-,TRBJ2-3,-,TRBV5-1,CASSLETGRASGTQYF,TGCGCCAGCAGCTTGGAGACTGGACGAGCGTCGGGTACGCAGTATTTT
-,TRBJ2-4,few,TRBV7-8,CASSLRGGGTLAKNIQYF,TGTGCCAGCAGCTTGCGAGGCGGAGGGACCCTAGCCAAAAACATTCAGTACTTC
-,TRBJ2-3,-,TRBV5-6,CASSLMRGGLDTQYF,TGTGCCAGCAGCTTGATGAGGGGGGGCCTAGATACGCAGTATTTT
-,TRBJ1-2,-,TRBV3-1,CASSPTAQGRNGYTF,TGTGCCAGCAGCCCTACAGCCCAAGGGAGGAATGGCTACACCTTC
-,TRBJ1-6,few,TRBV12-3/TRBV12-4,CASSLRGGNSPLHF,TGTGCCAGCAGCCTACGGGGCGGTAATTCACCCCTCCACTTT
-,TRBJ2-5,few,TRBV12-3/TRBV12-4,CASSFWGQETQYF,TGTGCCAGCAGTTTTTGGGGTCAAGAGACCCAGTACTTC
-,TRBJ1-6,few,TRBV11-3,CASSPSPNSPLHF,TGTGCCAGCAGCCCTAGTCCTAATTCACCCCTCCACTTT
TRBD2,TRBJ2-2,-,TRBV4-3,CASSQEPGLGTGELFF,TGCGCCAGCAGCCAAGAACCGGGACTAGGGACCGGGGAGCTGTTTTTT
-,TRBJ2-2,few,TRBV7-2,CASSLNSYLTGELFF,TGTGCCAGCAGCTTGAACAGCTACCTCACCGGGGAGCTGTTTTTT
-,TRBJ1-2,-,TRBV20-1,CSAPQGVSYTF,TGCAGTGCCCCCCAGGGCGTGAGCTACACCTTC
-,TRBJ2-2,many,TRBV12-3/TRBV12-4,CASSPANTGELFF,TGTGCCAGCAGTCCGGCGAACACCGGGGAGCTGTTTTTT
-,TRBJ2-5,-,TRBV20-1,CSARTVKQRYF,TGCAGTGCCAGGACAGTCAAGCAACGGTACTTC
TRBD2,TRBJ2-1,-,TRBV5-4,CASSDGLAGEGNEQFF,TGTGCCAGCAGCGATGGACTAGCGGGAGAGGGGAATGAGCAGTTCTTC
TRBD1,TRBJ2-7,-,TRBV3-1,CASSHPGQGLHEQYF,TGTGCCAGCAGCCATCCGGGACAGGGGCTGCACGAGCAGTACTTC
-,TRBJ1-2,-,TRBV20-1,CSARDERGWGYTF,TGCAGTGCTAGAGATGAAAGGGGATGGGGCTACACCTTC
-,TRBJ2-1,-,TRBV6-5,CASSYGGGPNEQFF,TGTGCCAGCAGTTACGGCGGCGGACCTAATGAGCAGTTCTTC
TRBD2,TRBJ2-5,few,TRBV12-3/TRBV12-4,CASSPFGGFDPQYF,TGTGCCAGCAGTCCTTTCGGGGGGTTTGATCCCCAGTACTTC
TRBD1,TRBJ1-1,-,TRBV29-1,CSVEDDRGLEAFF,TGCAGCGTTGAAGATGACAGGGGACTAGAAGCTTTCTTT
TRBD1,TRBJ1-6,-,TRBV6-1,CASTWGQGATWNSPLHF,TGTGCCAGCACCTGGGGACAGGGGGCGACGTGGAATTCACCCCTCCACTTT
-,TRBJ2-1,-,TRBV5-1,CASSFSSHNEQFF,TGCGCCAGCAGCTTTTCCAGCCACAATGAGCAGTTCTTC
TRBD2,TRBJ2-2,-,TRBV4-2,CASSQDKASGRTGELFF,TGTGCCAGCAGCCAAGATAAGGCTAGCGGGAGAACCGGGGAGCTGTTTTTT
-,TRBJ2-3,many,TRBV11-3,CASSLGVRDSASTDTQYF,TGTGCCAGCAGCTTAGGGGTGCGGGACTCTGCTAGCACAGATACGCAGTATTTT
-,TRBJ2-3,-,TRBV20-1,CIAYSGLWGDTQYF,TGCATTGCCTATAGCGGTCTCTGGGGAGATACGCAGTATTTT
-,TRBJ2-1,-,TRBV28,CASSVYNEQFF,TGTGCCAGCAGCGTCTACAATGAGCAGTTCTTC
TRBD2,TRBJ2-7,once,TRBV30,CAWSVPLAGAYEQYF,TGTGCCTGGAGTGTACCGTTAGCGGGGGCGTACGAGCAGTACTTC
-,TRBJ1-6,many,TRBV5-1,CASSFDSGYRSPLHF,TGCGCCAGCAGCTTCGATTCAGGGTATCGGTCACCCCTCCACTTT
-,TRBJ2-5,-,TRBV6-1,CASEQLRVPGETQYF,TGTGCCAGCGAGCAACTCCGGGTCCCAGGAGAGACCCAGTACTTC
-,TRBJ2-1,-,TRBV12-3/TRBV12-4,CASSGGKVKISYNEQFF,TGTGCCAGCAGTGGTGGGAAGGTAAAGATCTCCTACAATGAGCAGTTCTTC
-,TRBJ2-3,-,TRBV29-1,CSAKDFSSTDTQYF,TGCAGCGCCAAGGACTTCTCCTCCACAGATACGCAGTATTTT